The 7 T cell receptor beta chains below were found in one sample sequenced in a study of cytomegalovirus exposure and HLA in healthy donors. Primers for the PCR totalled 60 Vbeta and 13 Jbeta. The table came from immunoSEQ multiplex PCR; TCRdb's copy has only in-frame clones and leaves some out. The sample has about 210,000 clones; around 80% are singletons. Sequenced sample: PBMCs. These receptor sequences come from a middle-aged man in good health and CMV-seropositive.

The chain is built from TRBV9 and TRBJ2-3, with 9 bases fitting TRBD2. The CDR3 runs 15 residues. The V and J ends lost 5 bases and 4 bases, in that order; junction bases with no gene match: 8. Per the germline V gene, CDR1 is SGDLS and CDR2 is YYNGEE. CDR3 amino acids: CASSQLAGASDTQYF. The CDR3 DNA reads TGTGCCAGCAGTCAGTTAGCGGGAGCGTCAGATACGCAGTATTTT.

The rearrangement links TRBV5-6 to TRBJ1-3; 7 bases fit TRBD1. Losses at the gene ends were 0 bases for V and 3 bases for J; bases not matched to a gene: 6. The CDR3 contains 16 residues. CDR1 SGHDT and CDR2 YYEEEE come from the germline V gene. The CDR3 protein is CASSLVRDSSGNTIYF. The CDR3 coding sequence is TGTGCCAGCAGCTTGGTCCGGGACAGCAGTGGAAACACCATATATTTT.

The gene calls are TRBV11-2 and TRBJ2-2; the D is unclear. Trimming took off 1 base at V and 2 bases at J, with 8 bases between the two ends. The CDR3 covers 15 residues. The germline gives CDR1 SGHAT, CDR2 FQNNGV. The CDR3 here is CASSLVVLNTGELFF. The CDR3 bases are TGTGCCAGCAGCTTAGTGGTACTTAACACCGGGGAGCTGTTTTTT.

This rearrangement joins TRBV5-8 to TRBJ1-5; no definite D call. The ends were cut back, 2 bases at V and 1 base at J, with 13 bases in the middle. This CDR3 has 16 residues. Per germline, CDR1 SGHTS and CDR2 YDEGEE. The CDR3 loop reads CASSLGGVLSNQPQHF. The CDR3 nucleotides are TGTGCCAGCAGCTTAGGCGGGGTACTGAGCAATCAGCCCCAGCATTTT.

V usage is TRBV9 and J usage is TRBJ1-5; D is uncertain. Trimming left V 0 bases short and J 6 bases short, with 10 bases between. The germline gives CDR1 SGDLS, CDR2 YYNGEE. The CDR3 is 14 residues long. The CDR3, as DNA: TGTGCCAGCAGCGTAGGATTTGCGGCTCAGCCCCAGCATTTT. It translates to CASSVGFAAQPQHF.

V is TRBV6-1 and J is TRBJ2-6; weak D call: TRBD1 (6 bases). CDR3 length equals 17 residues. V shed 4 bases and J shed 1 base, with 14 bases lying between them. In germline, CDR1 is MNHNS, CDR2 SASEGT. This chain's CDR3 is CASSAVQGVSGANVLTF. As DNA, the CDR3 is TGTGCCAGCAGTGCGGTACAGGGAGTGTCTGGGGCCAACGTCCTGACTTTC.

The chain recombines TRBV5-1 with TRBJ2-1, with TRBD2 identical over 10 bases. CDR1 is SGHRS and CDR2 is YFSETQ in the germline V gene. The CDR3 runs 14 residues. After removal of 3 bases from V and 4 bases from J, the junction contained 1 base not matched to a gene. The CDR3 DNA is TGCGCCAGCAGCTCTAGCGGGGGATACAATGAGCAGTTCTTC. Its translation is CASSSSGGYNEQFF.